Described below is a single T cell receptor (beta chain) sequence and its context. The target antigen is unknown. Per germline, CDR1 PRHDT and CDR2 FYEKMQ (reference sequence). This CDR3 region has 15 residues. Trimming took 4 bases from V and 0 from J, leaving 9 bases between them. These data originate in a study of shared clonotypes between healthy human individuals. Whole-study results and caveats: Incompleteness in sorted-subset sequencing, despite large depth, was shown by rarefaction.

Profiled with immunoSEQ multiplex PCR; TCRdb holds only in-frame clones, not every one. The top ten hold 1.5% to 2% of the sample, which has around 2,000,000 clones, about 93% seen once. Naive CD8 cells lacked CD45RO and underwent positive selection for CCR7, leaving out terminally differentiated effector memory CD45RA+ cells. The genes are TRBV13 and TRBJ1-4, with D unresolved. The sample comprised naive CD8+ T cells from PBMCs. The source is a man aged 18 to 35 in good health. Some clones in this sample may be carry-over from other donors' samples. The CDR3 reads CASSSPGTTNEKLFF. The CDR3 region has the DNA TGTGCCAGCAGCTCCCCCGGTACAACTAATGAAAAACTGTTTTTT. Filled out from reference TRBV13 and TRBJ1-4, the complete variable domain reads AAGVIQSPRHLIKEKRETATLKCYPIPRHDTVYWYQQGPGQDPQFLISFYEKMQSDKGSIPDRFSAQQFSDYHSELNMSSLELGDSALYFCASSSPGTTNEKLFFGSGTQLSVL.